This T cell receptor (beta chain) emerged from a study of cytomegalovirus exposure and HLA in healthy donors. Study background: About 85 million unique TCR sequences came from HLA-typed donors in an early release.

CDR3 length: 14 residues. CDR1 is MNHEY and CDR2 is SVGAGI in the germline V gene. The ends were cut back, 0 bases at V and 3 bases at J, with 9 bases in the middle. Findings of the study overall: 150 to 200 TCR beta chains were listed as cytomegalovirus-associated.

This clone was seen a handful of times. Its antigen is undetermined. Researchers ran the PCR with 60 Vbeta and 13 Jbeta primers. TCRdb's table, derived via immunoSEQ multiplex PCR, lists solely in-frame clones and lacks some. The sample shows 100,000 to 150,000 clones, approximately 17% of them seen only once. This clonotype was sampled from a female donor in good health and CMV-seropositive. The gene calls are TRBV6-5 and TRBJ2-7; tentative D call: TRBD2 (5 bases). Sequences were obtained from PBMCs. DNA of the CDR3: TGTGCCAGCAGTTACTCGGAGCGGAACTACGAGCAGTACTTC. Its protein product is CASSYSERNYEQYF.